Below are 4 T cell receptor beta chains sequenced from a single sample in a study of T cells in Graves' hyperthyroidism and ophthalmopathy. Amplification targeted TCR beta CDR3 regions from RNA transcripts. TCR CDR3 underwent first-round RT-PCR with the HTBI primer set. TCRdb recomputed calls from the multiplex PCR reads with MiXCR, one row per CDR3 protein. The sample contains roughly 530,000 distinct CDR3 sequences, approximately 17% of which appear only once. The sequenced sample was blood. These receptors came from a woman younger than 30 with Graves' ophthalmopathy.

The V gene is TRBV15, the J gene TRBJ2-3; tentatively, D is TRBD1 (6 bases). The CDR3 has 17 residues. Trimming stripped 2 bases from V and 3 bases from J, with 18 bases between. Germline values: CDR1 LNHNV, CDR2 YYDKDF (reference sequence). Here the CDR3 DNA reads TGTGCCACCAGCAGAACTGCACAGGGAAGTGGAACAGATACGCAGTATTTT. Translation gives CATSRTAQGSGTDTQYF.

This clonotype was detected a few times. This chain joins TRBV5-1 and TRBJ1-1; possible D gene TRBD1, 5 bases. V dropped 2 bases and J dropped 3 bases, with 11 bases sitting between them. Germline assignment: CDR1 SGHRS and CDR2 YFSETQ. This CDR3 spans 14 amino acids. CDR3 DNA: TGCGCCAGCAGCTTAGCAGGGCCGGACACTGAAGCTTTCTTT. This gives the protein CASSLAGPDTEAFF. The whole variable domain, filled in from reference TRBV5-1 and TRBJ1-1, reads KAGVTQTPRYLIKTRGQQVTLSCSPISGHRSVSWYQQTPGQGLQFLFEYFSETQRNKGNFPGRFSGRQFSNSRSEMNVSTLELGDSALYLCASSLAGPDTEAFFGQGTRLTVV.

This clonotype was recorded a few times. The rearrangement joins TRBV6-1 to TRBJ1-2; D gene uncertain. The CDR3 sequence is 15 residues long. Trimming pared 10 bases from V and 5 bases from J, leaving 23 bases between. Germline V gene sequence: CDR1 MNHNS, CDR2 SASEGT. DNA of the CDR3: TGTGCCACTACGACGGGCGCTGAGTTGGGATATGGCTACACCTTC. Amino acid sequence: CATTTGAELGYGYTF.

The sample holds a few counts of this clonotype. J is TRBJ1-1 and V is TRBV12-3 or TRBV12-4, with TRBD1 matching over 7 bases. J was trimmed by 8 bases and V by 3 bases; bases with no gene match: 15. This CDR3 has 16 residues. The DNA of the CDR3 is TGTGCCAGCAGTTTTCTCGGGACAGTATCCTTCGGGGAAGCTTTCTTT. It encodes CASSFLGTVSFGEAFF.